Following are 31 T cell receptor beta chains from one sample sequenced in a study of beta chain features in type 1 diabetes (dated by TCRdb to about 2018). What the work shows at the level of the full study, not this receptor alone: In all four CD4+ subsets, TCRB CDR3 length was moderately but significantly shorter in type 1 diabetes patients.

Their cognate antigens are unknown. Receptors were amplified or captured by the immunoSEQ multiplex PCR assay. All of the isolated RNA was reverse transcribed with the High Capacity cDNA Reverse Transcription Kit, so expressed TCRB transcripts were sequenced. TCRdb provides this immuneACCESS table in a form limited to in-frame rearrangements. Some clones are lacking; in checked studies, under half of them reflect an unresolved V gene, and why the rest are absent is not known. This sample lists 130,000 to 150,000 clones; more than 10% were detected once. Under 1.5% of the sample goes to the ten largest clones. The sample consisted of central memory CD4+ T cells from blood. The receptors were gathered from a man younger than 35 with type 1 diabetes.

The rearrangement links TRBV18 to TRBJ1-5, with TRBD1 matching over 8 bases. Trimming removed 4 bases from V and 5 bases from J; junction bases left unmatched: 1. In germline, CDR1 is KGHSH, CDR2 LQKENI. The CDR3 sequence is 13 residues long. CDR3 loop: CASSLGQDQPQHF. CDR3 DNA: TGTGCCAGCTCACTGGGACAGGATCAGCCCCAGCATTTT. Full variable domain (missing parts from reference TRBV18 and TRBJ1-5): NAGVMQNPRHLVRRRGQEARLRCSPMKGHSHVYWYRQLPEEGLKFMVYLQKENIIDESGMPKERFSAEFPKEGPSILRIQQVVRGDSAAYFCASSLGQDQPQHFGDGTRLSIL.

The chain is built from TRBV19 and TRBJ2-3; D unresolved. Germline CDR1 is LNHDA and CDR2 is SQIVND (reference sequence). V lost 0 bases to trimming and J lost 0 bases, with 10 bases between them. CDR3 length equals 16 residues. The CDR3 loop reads CASSIDYVDSTDTQYF. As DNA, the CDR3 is TGTGCCAGTAGTATAGACTATGTCGACAGCACAGATACGCAGTATTTT.

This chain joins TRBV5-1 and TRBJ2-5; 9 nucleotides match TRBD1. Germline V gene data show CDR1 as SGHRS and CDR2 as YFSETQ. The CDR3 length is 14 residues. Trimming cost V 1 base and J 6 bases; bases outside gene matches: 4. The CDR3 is CASSLTGGIKTQYF. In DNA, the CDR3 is TGCGCCAGCAGCTTGACAGGGGGCATAAAGACCCAGTACTTC.

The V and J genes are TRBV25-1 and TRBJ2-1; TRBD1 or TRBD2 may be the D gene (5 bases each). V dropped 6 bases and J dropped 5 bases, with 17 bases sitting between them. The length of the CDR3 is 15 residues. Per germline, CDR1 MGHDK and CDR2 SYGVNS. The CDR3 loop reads CASREDVGVHNEQFF. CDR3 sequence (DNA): TGTGCCAGCAGGGAAGATGTGGGGGTTCACAATGAGCAGTTCTTC.

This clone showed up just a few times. The CDR3: CAWSGGTYGYTF. The CDR3 DNA follows: TGTGCCTGGAGTGGGGGTACCTATGGCTACACCTTC. The chain employs TRBV30 and TRBJ1-2; D gene uncertain. The CDR3 runs 12 residues. CDR1 GTSNPN and CDR2 SVGIG come from the germline V gene (reference sequence). The V gene lost 1 base and the J gene lost 4 bases, with 7 bases spanning the gap.

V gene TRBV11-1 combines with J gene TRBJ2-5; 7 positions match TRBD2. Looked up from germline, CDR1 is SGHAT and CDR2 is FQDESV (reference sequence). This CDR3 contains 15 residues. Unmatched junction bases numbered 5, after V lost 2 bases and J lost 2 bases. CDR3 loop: CASSLLRGSQETQYF. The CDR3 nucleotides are TGTGCCAGCAGCTTATTGCGGGGGTCTCAAGAGACCCAGTACTTC. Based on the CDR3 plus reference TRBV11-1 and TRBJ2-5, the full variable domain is EAEVAQSPRYKITEKSQAVAFWCDPISGHATLYWYRQILGQGPELLVQFQDESVVDDSQLPKDRFSAERLKGVDSTLKIQPAELGDSAMYLCASSLLRGSQETQYFGPGTRLLVL.

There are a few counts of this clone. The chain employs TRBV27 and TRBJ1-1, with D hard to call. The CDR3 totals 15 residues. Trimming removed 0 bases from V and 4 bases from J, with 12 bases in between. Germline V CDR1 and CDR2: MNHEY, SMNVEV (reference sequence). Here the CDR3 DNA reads TGTGCCAGCAGTTTATCGCCCCCGAGTGGCACTGAAGCTTTCTTT. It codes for CASSLSPPSGTEAFF.

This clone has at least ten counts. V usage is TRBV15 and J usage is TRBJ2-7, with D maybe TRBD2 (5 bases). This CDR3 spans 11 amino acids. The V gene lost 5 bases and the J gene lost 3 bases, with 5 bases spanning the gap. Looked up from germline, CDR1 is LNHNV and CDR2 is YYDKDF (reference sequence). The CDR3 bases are TGTGCCACCAGCGAGGGCTACGAGCAGTACTTC. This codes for CATSEGYEQYF.

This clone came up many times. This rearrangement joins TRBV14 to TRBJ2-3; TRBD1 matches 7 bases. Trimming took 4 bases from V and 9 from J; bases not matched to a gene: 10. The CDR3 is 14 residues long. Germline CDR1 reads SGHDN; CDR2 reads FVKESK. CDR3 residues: CASSPDLVRGTQYF. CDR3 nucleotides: TGTGCCAGCAGCCCGGACCTCGTCAGGGGGACGCAGTATTTT.

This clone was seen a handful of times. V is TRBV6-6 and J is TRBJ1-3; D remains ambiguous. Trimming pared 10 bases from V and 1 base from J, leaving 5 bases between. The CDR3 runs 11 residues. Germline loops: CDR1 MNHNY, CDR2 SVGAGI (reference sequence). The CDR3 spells CATRSGNTIYF. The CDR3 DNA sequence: TGTGCCACCAGATCTGGAAACACCATATATTTT.

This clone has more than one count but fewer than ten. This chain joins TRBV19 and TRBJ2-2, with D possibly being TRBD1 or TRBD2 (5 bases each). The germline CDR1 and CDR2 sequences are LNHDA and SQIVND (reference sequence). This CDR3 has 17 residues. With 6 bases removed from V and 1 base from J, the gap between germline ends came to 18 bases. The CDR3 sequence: CASSKRVGRKNTGELFF. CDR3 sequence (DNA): TGTGCCAGTAGCAAACGCGTGGGACGGAAGAACACCGGGGAGCTGTTTTTT.

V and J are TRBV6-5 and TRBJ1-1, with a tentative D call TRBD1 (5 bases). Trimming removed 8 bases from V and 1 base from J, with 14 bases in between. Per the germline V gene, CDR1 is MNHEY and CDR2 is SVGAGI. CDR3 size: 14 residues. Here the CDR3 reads CASRGREGNTEAFF. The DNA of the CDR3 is TGTGCCAGCCGGGGCAGGGAGGGGAACACTGAAGCTTTCTTT.

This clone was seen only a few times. The DNA of the CDR3 is TGTGCCAGCAGCAAAGTTGGGCCCGGGGGACACTTTAACACTGAAGCTTTCTTT. It codes for CASSKVGPGGHFNTEAFF. V is TRBV21-1 and J is TRBJ1-1. TRBV21-1 is tagged as a pseudogene. The CDR3 consists of 18 residues.

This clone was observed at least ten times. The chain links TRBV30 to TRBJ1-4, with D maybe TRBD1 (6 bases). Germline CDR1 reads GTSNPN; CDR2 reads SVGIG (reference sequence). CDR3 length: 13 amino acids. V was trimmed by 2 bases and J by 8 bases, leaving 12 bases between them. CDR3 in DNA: TGTGCCTGGAGTCACAGGGTATGGGAAAAACTGTTTTTT. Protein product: CAWSHRVWEKLFF.

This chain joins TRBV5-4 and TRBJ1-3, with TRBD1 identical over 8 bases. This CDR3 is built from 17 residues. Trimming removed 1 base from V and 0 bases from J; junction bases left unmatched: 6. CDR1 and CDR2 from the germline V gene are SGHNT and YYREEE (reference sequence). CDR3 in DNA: TGTGCCAGCAGCTTGAACGGACAGGGATCCTCTGGAAACACCATATATTTT. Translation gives CASSLNGQGSSGNTIYF.

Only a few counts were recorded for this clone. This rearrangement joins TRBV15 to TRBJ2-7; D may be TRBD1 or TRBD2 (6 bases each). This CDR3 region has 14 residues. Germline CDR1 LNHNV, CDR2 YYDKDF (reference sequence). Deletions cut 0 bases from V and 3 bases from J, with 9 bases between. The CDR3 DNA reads TGTGCCACCAGCAGAGATGAGGGGGGCTACGAGCAGTACTTC. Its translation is CATSRDEGGYEQYF.

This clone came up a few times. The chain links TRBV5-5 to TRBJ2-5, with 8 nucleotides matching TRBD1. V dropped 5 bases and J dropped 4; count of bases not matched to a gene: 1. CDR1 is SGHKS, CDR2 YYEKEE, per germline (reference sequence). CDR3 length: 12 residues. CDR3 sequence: CASSGQGETQYF. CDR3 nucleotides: TGTGCCAGCAGTGGACAGGGAGAGACCCAGTACTTC.

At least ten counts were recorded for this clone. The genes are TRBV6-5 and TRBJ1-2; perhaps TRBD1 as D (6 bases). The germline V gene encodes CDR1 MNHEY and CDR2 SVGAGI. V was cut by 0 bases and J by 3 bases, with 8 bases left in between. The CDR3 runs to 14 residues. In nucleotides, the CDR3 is TGTGCCAGCAGTTACTCTCGGACAGACTATGGCTACACCTTC. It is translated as CASSYSRTDYGYTF.

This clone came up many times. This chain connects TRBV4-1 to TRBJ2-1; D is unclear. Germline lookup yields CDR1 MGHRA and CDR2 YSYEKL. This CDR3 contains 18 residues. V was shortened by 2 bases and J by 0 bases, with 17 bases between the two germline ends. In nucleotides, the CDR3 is TGCGCCAGCAGCCAAATTGACCTCGGCTTTAGCTCCTACAATGAGCAGTTCTTC. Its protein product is CASSQIDLGFSSYNEQFF.

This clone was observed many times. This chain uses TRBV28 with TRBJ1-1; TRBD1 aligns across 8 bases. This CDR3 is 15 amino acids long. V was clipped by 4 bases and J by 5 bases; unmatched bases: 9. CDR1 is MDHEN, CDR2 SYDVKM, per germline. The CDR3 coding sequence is TGTGCCAGCAGTTCCTGGACAGGGAGGAGTACTGAAGCTTTCTTT. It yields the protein CASSSWTGRSTEAFF. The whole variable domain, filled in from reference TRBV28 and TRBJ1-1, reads DVKVTQSSRYLVKRTGEKVFLECVQDMDHENMFWYRQDPGLGLRLIYFSYDVKMKEKGDIPEGYSVSREKKERFSLILESASTNQTSMYLCASSSWTGRSTEAFFGQGTRLTVV.

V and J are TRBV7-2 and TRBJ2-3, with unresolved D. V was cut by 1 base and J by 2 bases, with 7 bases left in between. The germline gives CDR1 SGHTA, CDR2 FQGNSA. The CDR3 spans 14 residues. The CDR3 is CASSLEDHTDTQYF. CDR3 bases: TGTGCCAGCAGCTTAGAGGACCACACAGATACGCAGTATTTT. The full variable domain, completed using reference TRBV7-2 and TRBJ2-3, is GAGVSQSPSNKVTEKGKDVELRCDPISGHTALYWYRQSLGQGLEFLIYFQGNSAPDKSGLPSDRFSAERTGGSVSTLTIQRTQQEDSAVYLCASSLEDHTDTQYFGPGTRLTVL.

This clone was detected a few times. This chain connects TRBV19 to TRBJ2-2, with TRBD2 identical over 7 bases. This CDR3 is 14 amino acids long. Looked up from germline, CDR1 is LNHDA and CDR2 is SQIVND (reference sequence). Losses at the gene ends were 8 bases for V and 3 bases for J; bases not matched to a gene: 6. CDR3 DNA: TGTGCCAGTTCCAGCGGGGACTACACCGGGGAGCTGTTTTTT. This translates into CASSSGDYTGELFF.

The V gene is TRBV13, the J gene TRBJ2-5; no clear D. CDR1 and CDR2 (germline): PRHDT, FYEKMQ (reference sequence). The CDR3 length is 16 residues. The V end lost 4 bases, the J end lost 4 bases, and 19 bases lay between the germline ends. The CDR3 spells CASSSPRNRFGETQYF. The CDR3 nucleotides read TGTGCCAGCAGCTCCCCTCGGAATCGGTTTGGAGAGACCCAGTACTTC.

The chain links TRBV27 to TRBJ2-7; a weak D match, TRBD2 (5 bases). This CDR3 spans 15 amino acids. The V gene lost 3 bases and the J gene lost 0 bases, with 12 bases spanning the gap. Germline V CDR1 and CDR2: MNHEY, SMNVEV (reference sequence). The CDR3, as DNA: TGTGCCAGCAGTTTTCGGCAGGACTTCTCCTACGAGCAGTACTTC. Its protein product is CASSFRQDFSYEQYF.

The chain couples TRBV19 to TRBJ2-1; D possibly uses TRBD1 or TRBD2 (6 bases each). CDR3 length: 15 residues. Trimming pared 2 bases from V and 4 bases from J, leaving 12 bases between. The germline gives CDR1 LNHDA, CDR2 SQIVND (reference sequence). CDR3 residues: CASSIPGGWYNEQFF. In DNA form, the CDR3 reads TGTGCCAGTAGTATACCCGGGGGCTGGTACAATGAGCAGTTCTTC.

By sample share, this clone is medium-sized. The chain's CDR3 is CASTPSGNEKLFF. As DNA, the CDR3 is TGTGCCAGCACCCCTTCGGGGAACGAAAAACTGTTTTTT. This chain connects TRBV28 to TRBJ1-4; D is uncertain. The CDR3 is 13 residues long. The V gene's germline CDR1 is MDHEN and CDR2 SYDVKM. Between the trimmed V and J ends, which lost 7 bases and 8 bases, there was a span of 14 bases.

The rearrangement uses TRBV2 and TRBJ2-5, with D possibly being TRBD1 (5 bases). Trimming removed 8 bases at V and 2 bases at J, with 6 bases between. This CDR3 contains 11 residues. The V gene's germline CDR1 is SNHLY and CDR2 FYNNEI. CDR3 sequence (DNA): TGTGCCAGCCAGGGTCAAGAGACCCAGTACTTC. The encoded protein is CASQGQETQYF.

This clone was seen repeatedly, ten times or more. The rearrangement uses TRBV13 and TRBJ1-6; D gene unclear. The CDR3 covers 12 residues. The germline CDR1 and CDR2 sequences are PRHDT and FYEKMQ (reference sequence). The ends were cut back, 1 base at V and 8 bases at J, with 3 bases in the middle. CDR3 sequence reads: CASSLDDSPLHF. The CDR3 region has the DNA TGTGCCAGCAGCTTAGACGATTCACCCCTCCACTTT.

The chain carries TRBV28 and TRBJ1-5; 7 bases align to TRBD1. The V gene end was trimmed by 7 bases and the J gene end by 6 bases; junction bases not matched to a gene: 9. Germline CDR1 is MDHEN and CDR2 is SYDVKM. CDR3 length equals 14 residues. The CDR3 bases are TGTGCCAGCATTCCACCGGGACAGAGTCAGCCCCAGCATTTT. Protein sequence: CASIPPGQSQPQHF.

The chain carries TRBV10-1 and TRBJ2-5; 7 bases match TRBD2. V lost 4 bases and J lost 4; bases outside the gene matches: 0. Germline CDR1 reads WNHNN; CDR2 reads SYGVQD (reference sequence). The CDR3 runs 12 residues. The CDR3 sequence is CASSASGETQYF. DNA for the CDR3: TGCGCCAGCAGTGCTAGCGGAGAGACCCAGTACTTC.

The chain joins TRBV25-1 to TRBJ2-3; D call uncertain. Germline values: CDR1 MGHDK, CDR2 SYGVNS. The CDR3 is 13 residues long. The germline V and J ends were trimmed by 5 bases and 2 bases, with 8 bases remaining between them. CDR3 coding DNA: TGTGCCAGCAGTCCGCGGCCCACAGATACGCAGTATTTT. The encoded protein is CASSPRPTDTQYF.